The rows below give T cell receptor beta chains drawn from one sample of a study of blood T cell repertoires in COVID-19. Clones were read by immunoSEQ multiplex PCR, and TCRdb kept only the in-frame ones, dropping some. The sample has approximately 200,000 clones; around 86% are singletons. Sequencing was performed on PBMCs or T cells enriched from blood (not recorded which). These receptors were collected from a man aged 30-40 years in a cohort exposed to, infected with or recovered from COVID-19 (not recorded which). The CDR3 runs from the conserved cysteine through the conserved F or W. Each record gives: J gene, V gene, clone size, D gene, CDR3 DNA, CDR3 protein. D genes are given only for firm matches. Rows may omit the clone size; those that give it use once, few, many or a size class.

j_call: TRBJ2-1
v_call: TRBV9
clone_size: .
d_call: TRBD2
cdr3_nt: TGTGCCAGCAGCGATAGCGGGAGGGCGGGTGAGCAGTTCTTC
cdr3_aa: CASSDSGRAGEQFF

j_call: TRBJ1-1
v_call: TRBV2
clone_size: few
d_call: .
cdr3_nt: TGTGCCAGCAGGGCAGAACAGGGTAGGGACACTGAAGCTTTCTTT
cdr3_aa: CASRAEQGRDTEAFF

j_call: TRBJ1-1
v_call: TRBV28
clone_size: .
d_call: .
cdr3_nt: TGTGCCAGGCCCGGGGGTAGCACTGAAGCTTTCTTT
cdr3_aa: CARPGGSTEAFF

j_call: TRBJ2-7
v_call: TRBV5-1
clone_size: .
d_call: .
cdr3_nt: TGCGCCAGCAGCCCGGAAGGGACATTCTACGAGCAGTACTTC
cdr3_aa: CASSPEGTFYEQYF

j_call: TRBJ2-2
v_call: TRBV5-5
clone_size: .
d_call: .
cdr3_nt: TGTGCCAGCAGCGTCACGGGATCCGGGGAGCTGTTTTTT
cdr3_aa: CASSVTGSGELFF

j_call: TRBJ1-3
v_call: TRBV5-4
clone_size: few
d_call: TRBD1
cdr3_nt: TGTGCCAGCAGCTTGAAGGGGGCAAGTGGAAACACCATATATTTT
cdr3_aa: CASSLKGASGNTIYF

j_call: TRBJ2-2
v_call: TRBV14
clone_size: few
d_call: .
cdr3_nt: TGTGCCAGCAGCCCCACAGGGCTGGGCGGGGAGCTGTTTTTT
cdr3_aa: CASSPTGLGGELFF

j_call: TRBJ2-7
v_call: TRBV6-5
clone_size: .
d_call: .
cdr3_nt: TGTGCCAGCAGTTACTCGAGGAGGGACCTCTCCTACGAGCAGTACTTC
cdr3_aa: CASSYSRRDLSYEQYF

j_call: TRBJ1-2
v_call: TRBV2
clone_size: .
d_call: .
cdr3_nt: TGTGCCAGCACGGACAGCTCAGGGTATGGCTACACCTTC
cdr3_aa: CASTDSSGYGYTF

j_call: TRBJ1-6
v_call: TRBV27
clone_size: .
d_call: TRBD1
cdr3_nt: TGTGCCAGCAGGACAGGGGGGTCCAATTCACCCCTCCACTTT
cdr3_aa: CASRTGGSNSPLHF

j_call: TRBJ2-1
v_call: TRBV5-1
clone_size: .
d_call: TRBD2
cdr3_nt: TGCGCCAGCAGCTCAGGGGGACTCTCACTAGCGGGGGACAATGAGCAGTTCTTC
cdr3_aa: CASSSGGLSLAGDNEQFF

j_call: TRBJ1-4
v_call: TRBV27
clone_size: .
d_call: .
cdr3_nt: TGTGCCAGCAGTCTAAGCTACAGGCTTAATGAAAAACTGTTTTTT
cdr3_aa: CASSLSYRLNEKLFF

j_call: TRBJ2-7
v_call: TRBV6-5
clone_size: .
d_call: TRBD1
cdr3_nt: TGTGCCAGCATTAAGGACAGGGCTAGCTCCTACGAGCAGTACTTC
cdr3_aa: CASIKDRASSYEQYF

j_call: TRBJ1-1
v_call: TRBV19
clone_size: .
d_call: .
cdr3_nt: TGTGCCAGTAGTATCCCCAGGCCTCCCCGGGGCACTGAAGCTTTCTTT
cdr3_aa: CASSIPRPPRGTEAFF